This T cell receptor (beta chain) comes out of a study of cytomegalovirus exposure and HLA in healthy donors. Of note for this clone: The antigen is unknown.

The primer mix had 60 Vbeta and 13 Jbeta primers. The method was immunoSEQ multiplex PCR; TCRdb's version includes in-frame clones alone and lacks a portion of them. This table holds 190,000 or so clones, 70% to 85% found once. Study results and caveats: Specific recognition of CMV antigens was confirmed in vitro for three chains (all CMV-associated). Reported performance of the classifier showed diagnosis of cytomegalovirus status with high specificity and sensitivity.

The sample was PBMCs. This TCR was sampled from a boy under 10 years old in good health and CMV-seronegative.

The CDR3 reads CASTRDRVLDTQYF. DNA of the CDR3: TGTGCCAGCACCAGGGACAGGGTACTCGATACGCAGTATTTT. The chain carries TRBV6-1 and TRBJ2-3; TRBD1 matches at 9 bases. Germline assignment: CDR1 MNHNS and CDR2 SASEGT. The CDR3 consists of 14 residues. The junction had 8 bases not matched to a gene; V was cut back by 7 bases and J by 6 bases.